The 22 T cell receptor beta chains below all came from one sample that was sequenced in a study of vaccination effects on CD4 cells after COVID-19. Following a roughly ten-day culture, CD4+ T cells were purified. Assay: immunoSEQ multiplex PCR; the TCRdb copy retains only in-frame clones and omits some. The repertoire holds approximately 47,000 clones, with more than 75% as singletons. Their antigens are not known. The sample consisted of CD4+ T cells from PBMCs cultured without peptide, taken before COVID-19 vaccination. Receptor source: a human donor who had a prior SARS-CoV-2 infection.

The chain links TRBV3-1 (or the pseudogene TRBV3-2) to TRBJ2-1, with TRBD2 matching 8 bases. Trimming removed 4 bases from V and 7 bases from J; junction bases left unmatched: 6. The germline gives CDR1 LGHDT, CDR2 YNNKEL (reference sequence). The CDR3 runs 14 residues. The CDR3 region has the DNA TGTGCCAGCAGCCGCAGACTAGCGCAGAATGAGCAGTTCTTC. It specifies CASSRRLAQNEQFF.

V is TRBV5-4 and J is TRBJ2-3, with a possible D match to TRBD2 (6 bases). The germline CDR1 and CDR2 sequences are SGHNT and YYREEE (reference sequence). V was trimmed by 3 bases and J by 0 bases, leaving 11 bases between them. This CDR3 is 15 amino acids long. The DNA for the CDR3 is TGTGCCAGCAGCTCTTTAGCGGAGAGCACAGATACGCAGTATTTT. The encoded protein is CASSSLAESTDTQYF.

The chain links TRBV27 to TRBJ2-5; 10 positions agree with TRBD2. This CDR3 has 17 amino acids. V lost 0 bases and J lost 0; bases outside the gene matches: 4. Germline assignment: CDR1 MNHEY and CDR2 SMNVEV (reference sequence). This CDR3 reads CASSLSKRGGYQETQYF. The CDR3 DNA reads TGTGCCAGCAGTTTATCGAAGCGGGGGGGATACCAAGAGACCCAGTACTTC.

The CDR3 nucleotides are TGTGCCAGCAGCCAAGTCAGTGGGGGGCAAGATGACGGGGAGCTGTTTTTT. Translated, it gives CASSQVSGGQDDGELFF. The chain employs TRBV4-2 and TRBJ2-2, with D perhaps being TRBD1 or TRBD2 (6 bases each). The ends were cut back, 1 base at V and 7 bases at J, with 19 bases in the middle. This CDR3 spans 17 amino acids. Germline CDR1 reads LGHNA; CDR2 reads YNFKEQ.

The chain recombines TRBV5-1 with TRBJ2-1; TRBD1 aligns across 9 bases. Trimming removed 0 bases from V and 0 bases from J; junction bases left unmatched: 4. CDR1 and CDR2 (germline): SGHRS, YFSETQ. This CDR3 is built from 17 residues. The chain's CDR3 is CASSLGTGVSSYNEQFF. The CDR3 DNA sequence: TGCGCCAGCAGCTTGGGGACAGGGGTCAGCTCCTACAATGAGCAGTTCTTC.

The chain recombines TRBV11-3 with TRBJ2-7; 9 nucleotides match TRBD2. J gave up 8 bases and V 4 bases, and 12 bases lay outside the gene matches. Germline CDR1 reads SGHNT; CDR2 reads YENEEA. The CDR3 has 15 residues. The CDR3 reads CASSWASGTGYKQYF. The CDR3 coding sequence is TGTGCCAGCAGCTGGGCTAGCGGGACGGGATACAAGCAGTACTTC.

The CDR3 loop is CASSVVGGPAFF. DNA for the CDR3: TGTGCCAGCAGCGTAGTTGGGGGGCCGGCTTTCTTT. This rearrangement joins TRBV9 to TRBJ1-1; possibly TRBD1 for D (6 bases). V lost 0 bases and J 11 bases, leaving 11 bases between the germline ends. The CDR3 sequence is 12 residues long. CDR1 is SGDLS, CDR2 YYNGEE, per germline. Looking up the rest from reference TRBV9 and TRBJ1-1 gives the full variable domain: DSGVTQTPKHLITATGQRVTLRCSPRSGDLSVYWYQQSLDQGLQFLIQYYNGEERAKGNILERFSAQQFPDLHSELNLSSLELGDSALYFCASSVVGGPAFFGQGTRLTVV.

This CDR3 reads CASSALGRGSASQYF. The CDR3 DNA is TGTGCCAGCAGCGCCCTTGGCAGGGGGTCAGCCTCACAGTACTTC. The V and J genes are TRBV6-5 and TRBJ2-7, with 7 nucleotides matching TRBD1. The CDR3 covers 15 residues. Germline values: CDR1 MNHEY, CDR2 SVGAGI. With 6 bases clipped from V and 10 bases from J, the junction kept 18 bases outside the gene matches.

This clone was counted a single time. The rearrangement uses TRBV5-6 and TRBJ1-2; TRBD1 is a possible D gene (5 bases). Germline V lookup: CDR1 SGHDT, CDR2 YYEEEE. The CDR3 length is 17 residues. Trimming took 0 bases from V and 3 from J, leaving 18 bases between them. This CDR3 is CASSLGTGTKRDYGYTF. The DNA of the CDR3 is TGTGCCAGCAGCTTGGGGACCGGGACGAAGAGGGACTATGGCTACACCTTC.

The chain has TRBV6-1 and TRBJ1-5; D might be TRBD1 (5 bases). The length of the CDR3 is 13 residues. V lost 2 bases and J lost 7, with 9 bases in between. Germline values: CDR1 MNHNS, CDR2 SASEGT. The CDR3 loop is CASSEFYRQPQHF. The CDR3 nucleotides read TGTGCCAGCAGTGAATTCTACAGGCAGCCCCAGCATTTT.

This rearrangement joins TRBV2 to TRBJ1-4, with TRBD1 matching over 10 bases. This CDR3 comprises 16 residues. Germline values: CDR1 SNHLY, CDR2 FYNNEI. Trimming removed 6 bases from V and 5 bases from J; junction bases left unmatched: 9. The CDR3 region has the DNA TGTGCCAGCAGGTCCGGGACAGGGGTATCCAATGAAAAACTGTTTTTT. Translation: CASRSGTGVSNEKLFF.

This chain links TRBV27 with TRBJ1-6; 7 bases are shared with TRBD1. Germline V gives CDR1 MNHEY, CDR2 SMNVEV (reference sequence). The CDR3 loop spans 16 amino acids. V lost 2 bases to trimming and J lost 5 bases; unmatched junction nucleotides: 6. The CDR3, as DNA: TGTGCCAGCAGTTTAGTACCACAGGGGAATAATTCACCCCTCCACTTT. Encoded protein: CASSLVPQGNNSPLHF.

The rearrangement joins TRBV5-1 to TRBJ2-5, with D possibly being TRBD1 or TRBD2 (5 bases each). Germline V gene sequence: CDR1 SGHRS, CDR2 YFSETQ. The CDR3 has 15 amino acids. Trimming cost V 1 base and J 5 bases, with 15 bases left between them. The CDR3, as DNA: TGCGCCAGCAGCTTGAGTCCCGGGACGATCGAGACCCAGTACTTC. Its translation is CASSLSPGTIETQYF.

The chain joins TRBV5-4 to TRBJ2-1, with D perhaps TRBD2 (6 bases). The CDR3 extends over 16 amino acids. Germline CDR1 and CDR2: SGHNT and YYREEE (reference sequence). The ends were cut back, 4 bases at V and 4 bases at J, with 18 bases in the middle. The CDR3 nucleotides are TGTGCCAGCAGCCCGGAGGGTAGTCGACGGTACAATGAGCAGTTCTTC. Protein sequence: CASSPEGSRRYNEQFF.

This chain connects TRBV6-4 to TRBJ2-3; possible D gene TRBD2, 6 bases. Germline V CDR1 and CDR2: MRHNA, SNTAGT. CDR3 length: 14 residues. Trimming shortened V by 4 bases and J by 2 bases, and 10 bases separated the two germline ends. The CDR3 nucleotides are TGTGCCAGCAGTGCGGGACTTTTCACAGATACGCAGTATTTT. Translating it yields CASSAGLFTDTQYF.

The chain has TRBV2 and TRBJ1-5; no firm D call. Germline values: CDR1 SNHLY, CDR2 FYNNEI. Trimming cost V 8 bases and J 1 base, with 18 bases left between them. The CDR3 loop spans 16 amino acids. The CDR3 DNA reads as TGTGCCAGCGCGAGACGAGGCGGGAGGAGCAATCAGCCCCAGCATTTT. This sequence encodes CASARRGGRSNQPQHF.

This chain uses TRBV21-1 with TRBJ2-1; the table's TRBD2 call for D was not verified on the DNA. TRBV21-1 counts as a pseudogene. The CDR3 runs 16 residues. As DNA, the CDR3 is TGTGCCAGCAGCCCTCCCTGGGGGGTGTCTCGGAATGAGCAGTTCTTC. Amino acids: CASSPPWGVSRNEQFF.

The V and J genes are TRBV2 and TRBJ1-2; 12 bases map to TRBD1. The germline V gene encodes CDR1 SNHLY and CDR2 FYNNEI. The CDR3 totals 15 residues. J gave up 3 bases and V 4 bases, and 3 bases lay outside the gene matches. The CDR3 reads CASSVGTGGYYGYTF. The CDR3 nucleotides read TGTGCCAGCAGTGTAGGGACAGGGGGCTACTATGGCTACACCTTC.

This chain connects TRBV12-5 to TRBJ1-2; 9 bases line up with TRBD1. Germline assignment: CDR1 LGHNT and CDR2 FRNRAP. Trimming removed 2 bases from V and 10 bases from J; junction bases left unmatched: 20. The CDR3 covers 18 residues. CDR3 in amino acids: CASGLFYPGQGEGDAYTF. The CDR3 DNA sequence: TGTGCTAGTGGTTTGTTTTACCCGGGACAGGGTGAGGGAGATGCCTACACCTTC.

This clone came up once. The rearrangement joins TRBV5-1 to TRBJ2-1, with 8 bases aligning to TRBD1. Per germline, CDR1 SGHRS and CDR2 YFSETQ. CDR3 length: 16 amino acids. V lost 0 bases, J lost 7 bases, and 9 bases stayed unmatched. The CDR3 protein is CASSLAGQGGRNEQFF. The CDR3 DNA follows: TGCGCCAGCAGCTTGGCAGGACAGGGAGGAAGGAATGAGCAGTTCTTC.

The chain couples TRBV10-2 to TRBJ1-2; D call uncertain. Germline V gene lookup returns CDR1 WSHSY and CDR2 SAAADI. Deletions cut 3 bases from V and 4 bases from J, with 6 bases between. CDR3 length equals 12 residues. In DNA, the CDR3 is TGCGCCAGCAGTGAAGTAGGCTATGGCTACACCTTC. Its protein product is CASSEVGYGYTF.

The chain couples TRBV5-5 to TRBJ1-6; the D gene is possibly TRBD1 (5 bases). CDR1 and CDR2 from the germline V gene are SGHKS and YYEKEE (reference sequence). V gave up 0 bases and J gave up 4 bases, with 8 bases separating them. CDR3 size: 15 residues. CDR3 residues: CASSLGTPYNSPLHF. The CDR3 nucleotides read TGTGCCAGCAGCTTGGGGACACCTTATAATTCACCCCTCCACTTT.